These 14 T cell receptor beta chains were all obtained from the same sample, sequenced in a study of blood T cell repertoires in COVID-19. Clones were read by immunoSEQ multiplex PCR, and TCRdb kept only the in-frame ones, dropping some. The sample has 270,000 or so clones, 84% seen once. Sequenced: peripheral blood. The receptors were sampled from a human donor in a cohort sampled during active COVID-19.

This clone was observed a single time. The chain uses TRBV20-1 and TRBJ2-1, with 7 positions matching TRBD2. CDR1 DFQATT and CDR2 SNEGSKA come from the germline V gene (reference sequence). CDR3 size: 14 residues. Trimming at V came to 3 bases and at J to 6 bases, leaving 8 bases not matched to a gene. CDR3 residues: CSASTGWEGNEQFF. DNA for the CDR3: TGCAGTGCTAGTACGGGGTGGGAGGGCAATGAGCAGTTCTTC.

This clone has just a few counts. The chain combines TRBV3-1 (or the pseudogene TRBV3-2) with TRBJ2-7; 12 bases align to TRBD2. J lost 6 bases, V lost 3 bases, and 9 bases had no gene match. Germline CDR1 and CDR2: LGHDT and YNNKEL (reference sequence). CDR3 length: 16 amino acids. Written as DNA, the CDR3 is TGTGCCAGCAGCCACCTAGGACTAGCGGGAAGTGCCGAGCAGTACTTC. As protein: CASSHLGLAGSAEQYF.

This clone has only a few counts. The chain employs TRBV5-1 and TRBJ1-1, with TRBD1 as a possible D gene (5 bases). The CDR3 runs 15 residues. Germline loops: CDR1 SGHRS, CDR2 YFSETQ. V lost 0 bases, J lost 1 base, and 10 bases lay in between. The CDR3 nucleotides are TGCGCCAGCAGCTTGGTTGGCCAGGGGAACACTGAAGCTTTCTTT. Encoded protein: CASSLVGQGNTEAFF.

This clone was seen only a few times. CDR3 sequence reads: CASSTGLAGGSYEQYF. As DNA, the CDR3 is TGTGCCAGCAGCACGGGACTAGCGGGGGGGTCCTACGAGCAGTACTTC. This rearrangement joins TRBV5-4 to TRBJ2-7; 16 nucleotides match TRBD2. CDR1 and CDR2 from the germline V gene are SGHNT and YYREEE (reference sequence). Germline trimming cut 4 bases from V and 1 base from J; bases unmatched to any gene: 2. The CDR3 has 16 residues.

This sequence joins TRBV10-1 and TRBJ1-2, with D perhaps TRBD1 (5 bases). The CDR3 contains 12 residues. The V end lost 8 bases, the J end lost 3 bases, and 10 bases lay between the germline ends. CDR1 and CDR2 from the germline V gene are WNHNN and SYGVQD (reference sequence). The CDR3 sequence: CASQGDDYGYTF. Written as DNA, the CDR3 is TGCGCCAGCCAGGGCGACGACTATGGCTACACCTTC.

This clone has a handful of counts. The CDR3 DNA reads as TGTGCCAGCAGTGACCGGGATGGACACAATGAGCAGTTCTTC. Amino acid sequence: CASSDRDGHNEQFF. The chain uses TRBV11-3 and TRBJ2-1, with D maybe TRBD2 (5 bases). This CDR3 has 14 amino acids. Germline V gene data show CDR1 as SGHNT and CDR2 as YENEEA. The V gene lost 6 bases and the J gene lost 5 bases, with 14 bases spanning the gap.

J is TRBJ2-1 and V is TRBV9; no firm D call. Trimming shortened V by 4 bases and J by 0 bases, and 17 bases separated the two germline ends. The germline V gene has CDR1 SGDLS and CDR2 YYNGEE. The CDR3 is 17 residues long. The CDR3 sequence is CASSWLPSSSSYNEQFF. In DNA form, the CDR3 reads TGTGCCAGCAGCTGGCTCCCCTCCTCTAGCTCCTACAATGAGCAGTTCTTC.

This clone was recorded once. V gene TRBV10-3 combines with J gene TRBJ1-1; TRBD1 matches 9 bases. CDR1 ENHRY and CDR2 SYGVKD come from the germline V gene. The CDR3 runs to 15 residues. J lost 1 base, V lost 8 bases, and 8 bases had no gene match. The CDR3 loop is CAIGDRGFSNTEAFF. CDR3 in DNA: TGTGCCATCGGAGACAGGGGGTTTTCGAACACTGAAGCTTTCTTT.

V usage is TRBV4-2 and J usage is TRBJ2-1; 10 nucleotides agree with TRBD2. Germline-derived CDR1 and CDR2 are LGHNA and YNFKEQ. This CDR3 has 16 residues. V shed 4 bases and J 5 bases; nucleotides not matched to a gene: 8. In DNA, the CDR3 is TGTGCCAGCAGCCCGAGGACTAGCGGTAAAAACAATGAGCAGTTCTTC. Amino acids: CASSPRTSGKNNEQFF.

CDR3 amino acids: CASSPGLENEQFF. Written as DNA, the CDR3 is TGTGCCAGCTCACCGGGACTAGAGAATGAGCAGTTCTTC. The rearrangement links TRBV18 to TRBJ2-1, with TRBD2 matching 8 bases. The length of the CDR3 is 13 residues. Germline V CDR1 and CDR2: KGHSH, LQKENI. V was clipped by 3 bases and J by 7 bases; unmatched bases: 2.

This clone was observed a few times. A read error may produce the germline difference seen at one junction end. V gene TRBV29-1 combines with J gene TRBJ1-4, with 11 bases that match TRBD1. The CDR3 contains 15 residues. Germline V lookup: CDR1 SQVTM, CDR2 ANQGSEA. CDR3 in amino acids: CSALTADRGRIKMFF. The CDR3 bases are TGCAGCGCACTAACGGCGGACAGGGGGCGTATAAAAATGTTTTTT. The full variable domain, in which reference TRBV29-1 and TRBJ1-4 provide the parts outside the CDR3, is SAVISQKPSRDICQRGTSLTIQCQVDSQVTMMFWYRQQPGQSLTLIATANQGSEATYESGFVIDKFPISRPNLTFSTLTVSNMSPEDSSIYLCSALTADRGRIKMFFGSGTQLSVL.

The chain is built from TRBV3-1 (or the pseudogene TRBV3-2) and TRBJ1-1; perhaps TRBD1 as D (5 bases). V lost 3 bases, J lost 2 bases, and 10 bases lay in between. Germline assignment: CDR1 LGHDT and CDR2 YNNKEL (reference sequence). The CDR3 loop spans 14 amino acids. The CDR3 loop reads CASSQRDRNTEAFF. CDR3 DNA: TGTGCCAGCAGCCAGAGAGACAGAAACACTGAAGCTTTCTTT.

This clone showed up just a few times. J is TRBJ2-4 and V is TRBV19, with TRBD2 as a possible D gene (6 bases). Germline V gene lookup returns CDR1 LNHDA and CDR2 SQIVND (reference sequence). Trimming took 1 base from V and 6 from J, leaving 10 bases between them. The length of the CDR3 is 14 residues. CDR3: CASSIGLGINIQYF. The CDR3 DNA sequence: TGTGCCAGTAGTATAGGACTAGGGATAAACATTCAGTACTTC.

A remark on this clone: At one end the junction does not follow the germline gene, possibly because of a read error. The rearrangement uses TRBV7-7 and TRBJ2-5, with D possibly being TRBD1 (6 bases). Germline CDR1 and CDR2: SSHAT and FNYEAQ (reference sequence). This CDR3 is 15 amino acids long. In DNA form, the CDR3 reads TGTGCTAGCAGCCCAGGGGTGGGCCCTCAAGAGACCCAGTACTTC. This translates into CASSPGVGPQETQYF.